The present T cell receptor (beta chain) was sequenced within a study of glioma-infiltrating T cells after dendritic cell vaccination listed by TCRdb under 2016. Context from the whole study: A cohort of 15 glioblastoma patients from Phase I and II dendritic cell vaccination trials was included, of whom 9 were newly diagnosed and 6 had recurrent disease. Between about 2003 and 2012, patients were given autologous tumor lysate-pulsed dendritic cell vaccination. The vaccine was prepared from monocyte-derived dendritic cells that were cultured for around 7 days with IL-4 and GM-CSF and then pulsed overnight with autologous tumor lysate. Each patient got three intradermal injections of the dendritic cell vaccine, spaced at biweekly intervals, in the arm below the axilla. Tumor-infiltrating lymphocyte content was quantified and tumor and blood repertoires were compared in dendritic cell-vaccinated glioblastoma patients by deep sequencing of TCR beta CDR3 regions. Survival after dendritic cell vaccination was correlated with TCR sequencing metrics, such as TIL content and the overlap between tumor and blood repertoires.

The CDR3, cysteine through phenylalanine, is 15 amino acids long. The retained sequence is limited to the CDR3, 45 bases, with the frame set at the first base. CDR1 and CDR2 are drawn from the germline V gene (reference sequence): MNHEY, SMNVEV. The V end gives up 8 bases and the J end 3 bases, leaving 9 bases in the junction not matched to a gene. What the study reported, not specific to this receptor: The cohort was small and heterogeneous, few patients had complete blood and tumor sets, and even fewer had initial-recurrent tumor pairs. TCR clonality showed no direct relationship with survival, which suggests that a diverse polyclonal response may matter. The three-group TCR overlap response model was described as speculative and requiring prospective validation. Longer time to progression and overall survival after dendritic cell vaccination were predicted by higher estimated pretreatment TIL content.

Patients were selected for having adequate residual fresh-frozen tumor tissue and more than two years of available survival data. An isocitrate dehydrogenase mutation was not carried by any of the glioblastoma patients, although molecular status was otherwise variable. PBMC were collected before vaccination, two weeks after the third vaccination, and at tumor progression when it occurred. The Qiagen DNeasy Blood extraction Kit was used for extraction of genomic DNA. The immunoSEQ assay amplified TCRB CDR3 regions from approximately 2 micrograms of genomic DNA, or from all available DNA when less than that amount was available. Multiplex PCR used 60 forward primers for TCR V beta segments and 13 reverse primers for J beta segments. Synthetic control templates were spiked into each sample at limiting dilution to estimate reads per starting template. The Illumina HiSeq System generated sequencing reads of 87 bp. For the original study's pipeline: PCR and sequencing errors were removed by a nearest neighbor algorithm that merged closely related sequences. TCR overlap was defined as the percentage of unique tumor TCR beta sequences that were also found in the peripheral blood of the same patient. The table comes from immuneACCESS by way of TCRdb, which keeps in-frame sequences with V and J called. Part of the clones is missing from these tables; in studies checked, under half for an unresolved V gene and the rest for unknown reasons. V, J and clone size are those of that table, while D and trimming were read from the DNA. The sample table records about 73,000 clones; more than 65% of these occur just once. The biggest ten clones account for around 2.3% of the sample.

This clone showed up just once. Its antigen has not been determined. Per-nucleotide qualities are absent, and no much larger clonotype sits a single base away. The chain was built from TRBV27 and TRBJ2-1; the central 8 bases match TRBD1. This clonotype originated in a human donor with glioblastoma. The source was blood, collected before dendritic cell vaccination. The CDR3 has the sequence CASRDRGYDYNEQFF. The DNA reads as follows: TGTGCCAGCCGCGACAGGGGCTACGACTACAATGAGCAGTTCTTC.